This TCR beta chain was obtained from a study of shared clonotypes between healthy human individuals. Points from the study as a whole: Only blood samples were collected, and tissue repertoires likely differ.

As concerns this clone: Its cognate antigen is unknown.

Sequenced by immunoSEQ multiplex PCR; TCRdb stores in-frame clones only, minus some. The table records fewer than 600,000 clones, roughly 77% of them present only once. The TCR sequence derives from a woman between 40 and 50 years old in good health. Some clones in this sample may be carry-over from other donors' samples. The specimen was PBMCs.

CDR3 in DNA: TGTGCCAGCAGCGTCCGGGACAGGGCCACTGAAGCTTTCTTT. Encoded protein: CASSVRDRATEAFF. This rearrangement joins TRBV9 to TRBJ1-1; TRBD1 agrees at 9 bases. Germline V gene data show CDR1 as SGDLS and CDR2 as YYNGEE. Trimming took 2 bases from V and 4 from J; bases not matched to a gene: 3. The CDR3 has 14 residues.